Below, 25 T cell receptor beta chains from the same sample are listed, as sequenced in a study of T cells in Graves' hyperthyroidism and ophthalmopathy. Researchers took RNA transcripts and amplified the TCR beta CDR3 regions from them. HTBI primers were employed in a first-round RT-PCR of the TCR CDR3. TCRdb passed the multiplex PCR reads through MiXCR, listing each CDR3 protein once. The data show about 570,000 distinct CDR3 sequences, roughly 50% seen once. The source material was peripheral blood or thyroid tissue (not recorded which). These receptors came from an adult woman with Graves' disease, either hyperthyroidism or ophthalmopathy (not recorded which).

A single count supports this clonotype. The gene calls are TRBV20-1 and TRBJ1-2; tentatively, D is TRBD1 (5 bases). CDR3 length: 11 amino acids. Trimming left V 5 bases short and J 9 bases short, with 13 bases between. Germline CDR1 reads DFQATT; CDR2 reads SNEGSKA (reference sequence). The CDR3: CSAYQDSSYTF. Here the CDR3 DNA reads TGCAGTGCTTACCAAGACAGCAGCTACACCTTC.

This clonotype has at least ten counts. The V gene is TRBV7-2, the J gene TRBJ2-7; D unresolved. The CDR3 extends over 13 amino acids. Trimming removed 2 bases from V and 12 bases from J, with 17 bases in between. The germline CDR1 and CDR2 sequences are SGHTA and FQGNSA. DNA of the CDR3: TGTGCCAGCAGCTTAATTTCCGGAGAAGGTCCGTACTTC. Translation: CASSLISGEGPYF.

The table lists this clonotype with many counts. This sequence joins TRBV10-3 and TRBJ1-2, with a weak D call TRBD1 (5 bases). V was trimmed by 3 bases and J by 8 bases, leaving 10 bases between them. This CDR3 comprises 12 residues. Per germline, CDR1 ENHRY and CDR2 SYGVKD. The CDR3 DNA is TGTGCCATCAGTGAAAGGGGAGAAGGCTACACCTTC. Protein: CAISERGEGYTF.

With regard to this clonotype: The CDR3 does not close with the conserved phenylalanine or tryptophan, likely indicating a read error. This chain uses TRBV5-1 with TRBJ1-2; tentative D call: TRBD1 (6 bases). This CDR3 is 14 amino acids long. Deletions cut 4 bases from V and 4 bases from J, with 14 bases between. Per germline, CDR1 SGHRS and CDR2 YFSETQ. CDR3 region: CASSTDWTVYGYTL. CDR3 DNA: TGCGCCAGCAGCACGGACTGGACAGTCTATGGCTACACCCTC.

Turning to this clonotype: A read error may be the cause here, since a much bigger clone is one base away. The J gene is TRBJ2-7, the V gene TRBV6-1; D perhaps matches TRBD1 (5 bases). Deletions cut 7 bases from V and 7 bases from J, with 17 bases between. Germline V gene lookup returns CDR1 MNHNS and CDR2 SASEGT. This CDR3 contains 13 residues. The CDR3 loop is CASMRFRVVEQYF. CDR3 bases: TGTGCCAGCATGCGATTCAGGGTTGTAGAGCAGTACTTC.

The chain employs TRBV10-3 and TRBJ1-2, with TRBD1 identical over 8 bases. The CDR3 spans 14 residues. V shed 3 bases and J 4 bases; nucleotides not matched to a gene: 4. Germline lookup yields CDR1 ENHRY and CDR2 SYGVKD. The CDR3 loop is CAISEGTGAYGYTF. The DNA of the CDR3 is TGTGCCATCAGTGAAGGGACAGGAGCCTATGGCTACACCTTC.

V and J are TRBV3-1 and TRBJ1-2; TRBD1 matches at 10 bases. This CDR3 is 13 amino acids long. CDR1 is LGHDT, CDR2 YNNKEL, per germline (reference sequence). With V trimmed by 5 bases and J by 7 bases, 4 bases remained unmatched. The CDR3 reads CASSAGTGAGYTF. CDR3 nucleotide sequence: TGTGCCAGCAGCGCAGGGACAGGGGCTGGCTACACCTTC.

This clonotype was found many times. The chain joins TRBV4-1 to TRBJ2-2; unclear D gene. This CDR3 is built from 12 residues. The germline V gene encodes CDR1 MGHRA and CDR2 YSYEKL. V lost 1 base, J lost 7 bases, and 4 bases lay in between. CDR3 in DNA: TGCGCCAGCAGCCAAGGGCTCGGGGAGCTGTTTTTT. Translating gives CASSQGLGELFF.

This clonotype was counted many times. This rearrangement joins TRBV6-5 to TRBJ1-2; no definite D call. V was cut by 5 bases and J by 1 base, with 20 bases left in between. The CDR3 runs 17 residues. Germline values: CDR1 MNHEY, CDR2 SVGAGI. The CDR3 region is CASSRTPGVSNNYGYTF. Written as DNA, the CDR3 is TGTGCCAGCAGTAGAACCCCGGGAGTCTCCAATAACTATGGCTACACCTTC.

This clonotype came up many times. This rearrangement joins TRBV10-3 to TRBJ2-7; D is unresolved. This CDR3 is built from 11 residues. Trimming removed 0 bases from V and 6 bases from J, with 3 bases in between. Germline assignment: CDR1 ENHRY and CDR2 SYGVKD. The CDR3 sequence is CAISESSEQYF. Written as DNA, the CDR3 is TGTGCCATCAGTGAGTCGAGCGAGCAGTACTTC.

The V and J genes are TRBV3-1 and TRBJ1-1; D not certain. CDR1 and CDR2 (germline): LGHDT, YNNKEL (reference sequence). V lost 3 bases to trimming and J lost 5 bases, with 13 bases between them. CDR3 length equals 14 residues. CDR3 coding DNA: TGTGCCAGCAGCCACGTATTTAGAGGGACTGAAGCTTTCTTT. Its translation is CASSHVFRGTEAFF. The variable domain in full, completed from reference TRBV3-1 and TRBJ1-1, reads DTAVSQTPKYLVTQMGNDKSIKCEQNLGHDTMYWYKQDSKKFLKIMFSYNNKELIINETVPNRFSPKSPDKAHLNLHINSLELGDSAVYFCASSHVFRGTEAFFGQGTRLTVV.

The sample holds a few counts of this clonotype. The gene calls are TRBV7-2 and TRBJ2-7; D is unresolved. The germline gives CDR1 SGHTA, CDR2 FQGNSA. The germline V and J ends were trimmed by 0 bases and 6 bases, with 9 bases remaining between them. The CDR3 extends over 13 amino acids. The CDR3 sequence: CASSLARGREQYF. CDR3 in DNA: TGTGCCAGCAGCTTAGCGCGAGGTCGCGAGCAGTACTTC.

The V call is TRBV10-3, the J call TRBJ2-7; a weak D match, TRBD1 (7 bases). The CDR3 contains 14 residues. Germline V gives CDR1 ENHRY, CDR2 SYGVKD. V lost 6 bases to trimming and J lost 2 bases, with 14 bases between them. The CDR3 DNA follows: TGTGCCATCAGCGGGAGACAGGGAGCCTACGAGCAGTACTTC. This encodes CAISGRQGAYEQYF.

As DNA, the CDR3 is TGTGCCAGCAGTACCGGACCGAGCACTGAAGCTTTCTTT. Translated, it gives CASSTGPSTEAFF. V usage is TRBV7-2 and J usage is TRBJ1-1; D not certain. V shed 6 bases and J shed 4 bases, with 12 bases lying between them. Germline V gene lookup returns CDR1 SGHTA and CDR2 FQGNSA. The CDR3 extends over 13 amino acids.

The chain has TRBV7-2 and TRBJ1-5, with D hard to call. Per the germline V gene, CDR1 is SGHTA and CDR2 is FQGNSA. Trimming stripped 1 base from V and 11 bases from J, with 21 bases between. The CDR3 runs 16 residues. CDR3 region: CASSLGLAGGQETQHF. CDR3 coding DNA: TGTGCCAGCAGCTTAGGACTAGCGGGAGGGCAAGAGACCCAGCATTTT.

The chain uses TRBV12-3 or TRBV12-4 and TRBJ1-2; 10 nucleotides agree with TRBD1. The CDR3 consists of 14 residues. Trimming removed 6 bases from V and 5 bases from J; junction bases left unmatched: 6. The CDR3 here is CASSMGQGWYGYTF. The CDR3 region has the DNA TGTGCCAGCAGCATGGGACAGGGGTGGTATGGCTACACCTTC.

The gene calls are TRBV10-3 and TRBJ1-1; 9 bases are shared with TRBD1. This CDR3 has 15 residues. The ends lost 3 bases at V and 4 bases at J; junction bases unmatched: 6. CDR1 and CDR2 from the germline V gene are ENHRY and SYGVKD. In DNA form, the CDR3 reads TGTGCCATCAGTGAACAGGGGGCCAGGGGCACTGAAGCTTTCTTT. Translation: CAISEQGARGTEAFF.

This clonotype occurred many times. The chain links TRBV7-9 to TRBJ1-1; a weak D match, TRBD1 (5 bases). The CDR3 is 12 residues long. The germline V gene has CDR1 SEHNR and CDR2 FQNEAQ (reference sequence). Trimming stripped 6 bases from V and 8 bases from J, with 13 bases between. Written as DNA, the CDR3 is TGTGCCAGCAGGGCTCAGGGACCCGAAGCTTTCTTT. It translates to CASRAQGPEAFF.

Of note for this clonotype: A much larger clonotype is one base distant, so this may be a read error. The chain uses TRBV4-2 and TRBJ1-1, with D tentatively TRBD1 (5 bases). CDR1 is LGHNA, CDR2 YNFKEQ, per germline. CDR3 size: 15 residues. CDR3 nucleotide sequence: TGTGCCAGCGGCCAAGTTAGGGGATGGGTGGGTGAAGCTTTCTTT. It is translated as CASGQVRGWVGEAFF.

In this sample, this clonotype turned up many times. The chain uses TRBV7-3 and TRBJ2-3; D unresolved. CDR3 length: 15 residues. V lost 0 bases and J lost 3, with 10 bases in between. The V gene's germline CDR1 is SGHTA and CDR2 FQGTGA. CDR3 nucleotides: TGTGCCAGCAGCTTAACGGCCCGAGAGACAGATACGCAGTATTTT. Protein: CASSLTARETDTQYF.

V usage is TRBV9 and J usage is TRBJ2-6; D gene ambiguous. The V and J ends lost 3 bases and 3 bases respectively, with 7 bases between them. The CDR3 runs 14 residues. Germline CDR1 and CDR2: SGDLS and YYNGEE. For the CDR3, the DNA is TGTGCCAGCAGCGCCATAGATGGGGCCAACGTCCTGACTTTC. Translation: CASSAIDGANVLTF.

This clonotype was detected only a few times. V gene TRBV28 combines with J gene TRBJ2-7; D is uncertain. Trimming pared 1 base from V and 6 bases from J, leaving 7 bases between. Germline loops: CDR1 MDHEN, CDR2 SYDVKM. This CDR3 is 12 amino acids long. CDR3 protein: CASSLSPAEQYF. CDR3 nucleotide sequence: TGTGCCAGCAGTTTATCTCCTGCCGAGCAGTACTTC.

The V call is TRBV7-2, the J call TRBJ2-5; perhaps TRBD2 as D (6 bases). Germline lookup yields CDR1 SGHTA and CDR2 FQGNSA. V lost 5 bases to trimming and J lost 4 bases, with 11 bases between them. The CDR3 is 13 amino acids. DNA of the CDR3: TGTGCCAGCAGCGTCTCGCGGGGAGAGACCCAGTACTTC. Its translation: CASSVSRGETQYF.

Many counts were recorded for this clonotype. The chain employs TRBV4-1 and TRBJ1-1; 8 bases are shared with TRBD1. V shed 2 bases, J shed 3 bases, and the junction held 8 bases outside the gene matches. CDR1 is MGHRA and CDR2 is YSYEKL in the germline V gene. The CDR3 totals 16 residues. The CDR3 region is CASSQPRTGRDTEAFF. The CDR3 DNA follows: TGCGCCAGCAGCCAACCAAGGACAGGGCGGGACACTGAAGCTTTCTTT.

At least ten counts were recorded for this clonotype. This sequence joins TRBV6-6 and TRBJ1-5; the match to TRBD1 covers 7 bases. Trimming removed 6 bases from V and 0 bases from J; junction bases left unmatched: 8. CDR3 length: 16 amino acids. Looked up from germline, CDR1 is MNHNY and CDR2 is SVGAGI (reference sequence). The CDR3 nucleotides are TGTGCCAGCAGCGACAGGGCTTTTTATAGCAATCAGCCCCAGCATTTT. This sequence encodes CASSDRAFYSNQPQHF.